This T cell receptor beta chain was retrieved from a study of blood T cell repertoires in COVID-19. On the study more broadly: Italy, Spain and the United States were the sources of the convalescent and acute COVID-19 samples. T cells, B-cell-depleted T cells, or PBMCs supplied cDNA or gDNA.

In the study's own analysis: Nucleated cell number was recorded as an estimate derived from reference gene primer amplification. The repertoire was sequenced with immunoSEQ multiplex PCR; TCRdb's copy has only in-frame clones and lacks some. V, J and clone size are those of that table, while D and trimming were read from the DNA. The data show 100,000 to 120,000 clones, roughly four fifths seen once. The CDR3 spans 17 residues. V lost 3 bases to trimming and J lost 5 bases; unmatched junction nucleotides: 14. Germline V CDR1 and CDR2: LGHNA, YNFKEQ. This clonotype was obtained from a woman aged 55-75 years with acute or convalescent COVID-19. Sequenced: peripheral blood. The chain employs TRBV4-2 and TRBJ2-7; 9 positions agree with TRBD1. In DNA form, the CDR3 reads TGTGCCAGCAGCCACGCATCACAGGGGGCGAGAAAAGACGAGCAGTACTTC. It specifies CASSHASQGARKDEQYF.